This T cell receptor beta chain came from a study of cytomegalovirus exposure and HLA in healthy donors. Study-level points and caveats: The tendency of first-cohort TCR clusters to co-occur in the approximately 120 validation repertoires was identified by a subsequent analysis.

The protocol was immunoSEQ multiplex PCR, while the TCRdb copy is restricted to in-frame clones and leaves out a portion. The repertoire includes about 260,000 clones, less than 95% of them detected once, and 3% to 3.5% sits in the top ten. Remarks on this clone: Its antigen is unknown.

The V segment lost 4 bases and the J segment 6 bases; nucleotides outside the gene matches: 11. This CDR3 is 15 amino acids long. Germline assignment: CDR1 SGHRS and CDR2 YFSETQ. The chain links TRBV5-1 to TRBJ2-7; 9 positions agree with TRBD1. This receptor was obtained from a woman between 25 and 40 years old in good health and CMV-seronegative. The sample comprised PBMCs. The CDR3 loop is CASSLLGGQGGEQYF. The DNA for the CDR3 is TGCGCCAGCAGCCTACTCGGGGGACAGGGAGGCGAGCAGTACTTC.